Presented here are 26 T cell receptor beta chains from one specimen sequenced in a study of shared clonotypes between healthy human individuals. Here immunoSEQ multiplex PCR was the method, and the copy in TCRdb shows in-frame clones only, minus some. This sample carries millions of clones, just under 95% of them seen once, and the ten largest clones take roughly 1%. Naivety among CD8 cells was defined by CD45RO negativity and positive CCR7 selection, thereby excluding terminally differentiated effector memory CD45RA+ cells. Sequencing used naive CD8+ T cells sorted from blood. The source of these receptors is a man younger than 30 in good health.

This clone was observed a few times. The V and J genes are TRBV15 and TRBJ1-2; 12 bases match TRBD1. The CDR3 spans 17 residues. The germline V gene encodes CDR1 LNHNV and CDR2 YYDKDF (reference sequence). Losses at the gene ends were 0 bases for V and 4 bases for J; bases not matched to a gene: 6. CDR3 sequence (DNA): TGTGCCACCAGCAGAGAAGAGGGGACAGGGGGCGCCTATGGCTACACCTTC. Translating gives CATSREEGTGGAYGYTF.

This sequence joins TRBV5-1 and TRBJ2-7; D is possibly TRBD1 (5 bases). V was shortened by 0 bases and J by 4 bases, with 11 bases between the two germline ends. Germline loops: CDR1 SGHRS, CDR2 YFSETQ. The length of the CDR3 is 14 residues. In nucleotides, the CDR3 is TGCGCCAGCAGCTTGGGACAGTGGAAGTACGAGCAGTACTTC. It codes for CASSLGQWKYEQYF.

The CDR3 reads CASSLDRTEETQYF. In DNA, the CDR3 is TGTGCCAGCAGCCTCGACCGGACAGAAGAGACCCAGTACTTC. V is TRBV7-9 and J is TRBJ2-5; maybe TRBD1 (6 bases). Between the trimmed V and J ends, which lost 5 bases and 3 bases, there was a span of 13 bases. CDR3 length equals 14 residues. Per the germline V gene, CDR1 is SEHNR and CDR2 is FQNEAQ (reference sequence).

CDR3 residues: CASSLGSIGEQYF. CDR3 nucleotides: TGTGCCAGCAGCTTGGGGTCGATCGGCGAGCAGTACTTC. The V gene is TRBV5-4, the J gene TRBJ2-7, with D unresolved. CDR3 length equals 13 residues. Germline values: CDR1 SGHNT, CDR2 YYREEE (reference sequence). V was trimmed by 0 bases and J by 6 bases, leaving 10 bases between them. The entire variable domain, with the rest obtained from reference TRBV5-4 and TRBJ2-7, is as follows: ETGVTQSPTHLIKTRGQQVTLRCSSQSGHNTVSWYQQALGQGPQFIFQYYREEENGRGNFPPRFSGLQFPNYSSELNVNALELDDSALYLCASSLGSIGEQYFGPGTRLTVT.

The chain links TRBV9 to TRBJ2-2, with TRBD2 matching 10 bases. The CDR3 length is 18 residues. The J segment lost 0 bases and the V segment lost 3 bases, leaving 8 bases of the junction unmatched. CDR1 is SGDLS and CDR2 is YYNGEE in the germline V gene. CDR3: CASSDGLAAISNTGELFF. In nucleotides, the CDR3 is TGTGCCAGCAGCGACGGACTAGCGGCCATTTCGAACACCGGGGAGCTGTTTTTT. Filled out from reference TRBV9 and TRBJ2-2, the complete variable domain reads DSGVTQTPKHLITATGQRVTLRCSPRSGDLSVYWYQQSLDQGLQFLIQYYNGEERAKGNILERFSAQQFPDLHSELNLSSLELGDSALYFCASSDGLAAISNTGELFFGEGSRLTVL.

The rearrangement links TRBV27 to TRBJ2-5, with a tentative D call TRBD2 (5 bases). Trimming took off 4 bases at V and 4 bases at J, with 13 bases between the two ends. This CDR3 is 14 amino acids long. Per the germline V gene, CDR1 is MNHEY and CDR2 is SMNVEV (reference sequence). This CDR3 reads CASSSETNLETQYF. CDR3 sequence (DNA): TGTGCCAGCAGTTCCGAGACTAATTTAGAGACCCAGTACTTC.

V gene TRBV30 combines with J gene TRBJ2-7, with 10 bases matching TRBD1. The CDR3 is made up of 14 amino acids. CDR1 and CDR2 from the germline V gene are GTSNPN and SVGIG (reference sequence). With V trimmed by 2 bases and J by 5 bases, 6 bases remained unmatched. The CDR3: CAWSLGQGRNEQYF. The CDR3 coding sequence is TGTGCCTGGAGTTTGGGACAGGGGAGGAACGAGCAGTACTTC.

The V call is TRBV19, the J call TRBJ1-1; 7 positions agree with TRBD1. The ends lost 5 bases at V and 0 bases at J; junction bases unmatched: 6. Germline V CDR1 and CDR2: LNHDA, SQIVND (reference sequence). The CDR3 contains 15 residues. The CDR3 DNA follows: TGTGCCAGTAGTGGGAGCAGGGGGTTGAACACTGAAGCTTTCTTT. Translated, it gives CASSGSRGLNTEAFF.

The rearrangement joins TRBV7-8 to TRBJ2-7, with D hard to call. This CDR3 contains 14 residues. V shed 5 bases and J shed 3 bases, with 14 bases lying between them. Germline lookup yields CDR1 SGHVS and CDR2 FQNEAQ. Here the CDR3 reads CASSPTDRVYEQYF. The CDR3 coding sequence is TGTGCCAGCAGCCCGACGGACCGAGTCTACGAGCAGTACTTC. The full variable domain, its missing parts supplied by reference TRBV7-8 and TRBJ2-7, is GAGVSQSPRYKVAKRGQDVALRCDPISGHVSLFWYQQALGQGPEFLTYFQNEAQLDKSGLPSDRFFAERPEGSVSTLKIQRTQQEDSAVYLCASSPTDRVYEQYFGPGTRLTVT.

The chain combines TRBV27 with TRBJ1-6; D unclear. The germline V gene has CDR1 MNHEY and CDR2 SMNVEV (reference sequence). The CDR3 loop spans 17 amino acids. With 1 base removed from V and 9 bases from J, the gap between germline ends came to 19 bases. This CDR3 is CASSLYAPGRVASPLHF. The DNA for the CDR3 is TGTGCCAGCAGTTTATATGCCCCCGGGCGGGTAGCTTCACCCCTCCACTTT.

The chain uses TRBV11-2 and TRBJ1-3; D not resolved. With 8 bases removed from V and 0 bases from J, the gap between germline ends came to 14 bases. The CDR3 is 15 residues long. The V gene's germline CDR1 is SGHAT and CDR2 FQNNGV. The CDR3 DNA is TGTGCCAGCTCCTTAGACCCGAGCTCTGGAAACACCATATATTTT. Translation gives CASSLDPSSGNTIYF.

V is TRBV9 and J is TRBJ2-1, with 12 bases matching TRBD2. CDR3 size: 18 residues. V was clipped by 2 bases and J by 1 base; unmatched bases: 7. Germline CDR1 and CDR2: SGDLS and YYNGEE. The CDR3 region is CASSVGLAGWGSYNEQFF. The CDR3 DNA follows: TGTGCCAGCAGCGTTGGACTAGCGGGATGGGGGTCCTACAATGAGCAGTTCTTC.

The chain couples TRBV13 to TRBJ2-1; D unclear. V lost 4 bases and J 8 bases, leaving 12 bases between the germline ends. CDR1 is PRHDT and CDR2 is FYEKMQ in the germline V gene (reference sequence). The CDR3 length is 13 residues. Written as DNA, the CDR3 is TGTGCCAGCAGCTCTTCGACCTTCGATGAGCAGTTCTTC. Its protein product is CASSSSTFDEQFF. The full variable domain, its missing parts supplied by reference TRBV13 and TRBJ2-1, is AAGVIQSPRHLIKEKRETATLKCYPIPRHDTVYWYQQGPGQDPQFLISFYEKMQSDKGSIPDRFSAQQFSDYHSELNMSSLELGDSALYFCASSSSTFDEQFFGPGTRLTVL.

This chain links TRBV27 with TRBJ1-2, with 8 bases identical to TRBD1. The germline V gene has CDR1 MNHEY and CDR2 SMNVEV (reference sequence). The CDR3 totals 14 residues. The junction had 9 bases not matched to a gene; V was cut back by 4 bases and J by 8 bases. The CDR3 spells CASSSYGQGLGYTF. The CDR3 DNA reads TGTGCCAGCAGTTCCTACGGACAGGGTCTCGGCTACACCTTC.

The chain employs TRBV27 and TRBJ1-1; 7 nucleotides match TRBD1. V lost 6 bases to trimming and J lost 0 bases; unmatched junction nucleotides: 4. CDR3 length: 14 residues. Germline lookup yields CDR1 MNHEY and CDR2 SMNVEV (reference sequence). The DNA of the CDR3 is TGTGCCAGCAGATCGGGGACAGTGAACACTGAAGCTTTCTTT. Translation gives CASRSGTVNTEAFF.

This chain joins TRBV7-9 and TRBJ2-5, with D perhaps TRBD1 or TRBD2 (6 bases each). Trimming took 4 bases from V and 5 from J, leaving 20 bases between them. CDR1 and CDR2 from the germline V gene are SEHNR and FQNEAQ (reference sequence). The CDR3 consists of 16 residues. For the CDR3, the DNA is TGTGCCAGCAGCTCATTAGGGCCCCGGGGGCACGAGACCCAGTACTTC. Its protein is CASSSLGPRGHETQYF.

The J gene is TRBJ2-7, the V gene TRBV7-9; D is undetermined. Looked up from germline, CDR1 is SEHNR and CDR2 is FQNEAQ (reference sequence). This CDR3 is built from 17 residues. Trimming left V 2 bases short and J 0 bases short, with 17 bases between. CDR3 bases: TGTGCCAGCAGCTTACCCCGTGGAGTTTTAACCTCCTACGAGCAGTACTTC. This codes for CASSLPRGVLTSYEQYF.

The gene calls are TRBV4-1 and TRBJ1-5; no reliable D call. The CDR3 length is 15 residues. The V gene lost 1 base and the J gene lost 4 bases, with 11 bases spanning the gap. Looked up from germline, CDR1 is MGHRA and CDR2 is YSYEKL. CDR3 DNA sequence: TGCGCCAGCAGCCAAGTGGTTAGTACTAATCAGCCCCAGCATTTT. This translates into CASSQVVSTNQPQHF.

This clone was counted once. The chain combines TRBV2 with TRBJ2-2, with D uncertain. The V end was cut by 4 bases, the J end by 4 bases, with 7 bases between. CDR3 size: 13 residues. Germline V CDR1 and CDR2: SNHLY, FYNNEI. CDR3 bases: TGTGCCAGCAGTGTACCGGTCACCGGGGAGCTGTTTTTT. It specifies CASSVPVTGELFF. Full variable domain (missing parts from reference TRBV2 and TRBJ2-2): EPEVTQTPSHQVTQMGQEVILRCVPISNHLYFYWYRQILGQKVEFLVSFYNNEISEKSEIFDDQFSVERPDGSNFTLKIRSTKLEDSAMYFCASSVPVTGELFFGEGSRLTVL.

This chain connects TRBV10-3 to TRBJ2-7, with 8 positions matching TRBD2. With V trimmed by 8 bases and J by 2 bases, 5 bases remained unmatched. This CDR3 region has 13 residues. CDR1 and CDR2 from the germline V gene are ENHRY and SYGVKD. The CDR3 sequence is CAIPAGGPYEQYF. As DNA, the CDR3 is TGTGCCATCCCTGCGGGGGGTCCCTACGAGCAGTACTTC.

The J gene is TRBJ2-7, the V gene TRBV4-3; D gene uncertain. Germline values: CDR1 LGHNA, CDR2 YSLEER. The CDR3 runs to 16 residues. Deletions cut 0 bases from V and 1 base from J, with 13 bases between. CDR3 region: CASSQERTLVSYEQYF. The CDR3 bases are TGCGCCAGCAGCCAAGAACGGACCTTAGTGTCCTACGAGCAGTACTTC.

The V and J genes are TRBV25-1 and TRBJ1-2; D uncertain. The CDR3 runs to 14 residues. The V end lost 6 bases, the J end lost 3 bases, and 14 bases lay between the germline ends. Germline V lookup: CDR1 MGHDK, CDR2 SYGVNS. This CDR3 is CASRDSTWDYGYTF. DNA of the CDR3: TGTGCCAGCAGAGATTCGACCTGGGACTATGGCTACACCTTC.

The chain recombines TRBV2 with TRBJ1-2; 7 nucleotides agree with TRBD1. This CDR3 has 13 residues. Germline V gives CDR1 SNHLY, CDR2 FYNNEI. V lost 1 base, J lost 8 bases, and 4 bases stayed unmatched. The CDR3 spells CASSEVTGPGYTF. The CDR3 DNA follows: TGTGCCAGCAGTGAAGTGACAGGGCCCGGCTACACCTTC.

This clone was counted only a few times. The same CDR3 is also encoded by other DNA sequences in this sample. This chain connects TRBV6-5 to TRBJ2-7, with a possible D match to TRBD1 (5 bases). Deletions cut 2 bases from V and 1 base from J, with 6 bases between. This CDR3 region has 13 residues. Germline V gives CDR1 MNHEY, CDR2 SVGAGI. The CDR3 sequence: CASSYQGSYEQYF. The CDR3 nucleotides are TGTGCCAGCAGTTACCAGGGTTCCTACGAGCAGTACTTC.

The chain has TRBV6-5 and TRBJ2-5, with D perhaps matching TRBD1 or TRBD2 (5 bases each). Germline loops: CDR1 MNHEY, CDR2 SVGAGI. The germline V and J ends were trimmed by 0 bases and 5 bases, with 13 bases remaining between them. The CDR3 length is 15 residues. The CDR3 protein is CASSYSNGAYETQYF. CDR3 nucleotides: TGTGCCAGCAGTTACTCAAACGGGGCCTACGAGACCCAGTACTTC.

The genes are TRBV30 and TRBJ1-1; possibly TRBD1 for D (5 bases). The ends were cut back, 5 bases at V and 1 base at J, with 11 bases in the middle. CDR3 length equals 13 residues. CDR1 is GTSNPN, CDR2 SVGIG, per germline (reference sequence). Written as DNA, the CDR3 is TGTGCCTGGGCGAGTGGGGGGAACACTGAAGCTTTCTTT. Amino acids: CAWASGGNTEAFF.